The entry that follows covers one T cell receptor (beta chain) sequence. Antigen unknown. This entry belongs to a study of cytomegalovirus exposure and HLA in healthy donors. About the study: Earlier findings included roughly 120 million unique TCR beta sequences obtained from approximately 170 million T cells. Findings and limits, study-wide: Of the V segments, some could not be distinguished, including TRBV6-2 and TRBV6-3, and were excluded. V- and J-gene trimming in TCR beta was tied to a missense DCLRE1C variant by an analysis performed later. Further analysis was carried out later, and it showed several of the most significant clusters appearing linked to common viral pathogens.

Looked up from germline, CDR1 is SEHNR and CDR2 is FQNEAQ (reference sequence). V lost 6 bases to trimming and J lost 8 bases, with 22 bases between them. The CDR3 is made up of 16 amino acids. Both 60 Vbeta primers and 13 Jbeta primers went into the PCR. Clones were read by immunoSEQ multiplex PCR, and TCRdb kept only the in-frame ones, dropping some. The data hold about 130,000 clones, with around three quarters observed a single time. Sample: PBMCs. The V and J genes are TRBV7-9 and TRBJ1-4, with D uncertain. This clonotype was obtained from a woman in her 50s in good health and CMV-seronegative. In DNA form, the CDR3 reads TGTGCCAGCAGATGGGAAGATGAGGGCGAAGGGGAAAAACTGTTTTTT. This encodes CASRWEDEGEGEKLFF.